The TCR beta chain under discussion was sequenced for a study of T-cell reconstitution after alpha-beta-depleted transplantation in children. This CDR3 spans 14 amino acids. Germline CDR1 ENHRY, CDR2 SYGVKD. The ends lost 7 bases at V and 2 bases at J; junction bases unmatched: 5. Unique molecular identifiers were used in preparing the TCRbeta library. TCRdb processed the PCR reads anew with MiXCR; each CDR3 protein has one entry. The sample contains around 400,000 distinct CDR3 sequences, approximately 10% of which appear only once. This chain connects TRBV10-3 to TRBJ2-3, with TRBD1 matching 8 bases. Sequencing was performed on PBMCs from the stem cell graft donor, taken from the stem cell graft. The sequence was obtained from a human donor who donated a stem cell graft to a child with acute myeloid leukemia. Written as DNA, the CDR3 is TGTGCCATCACCCCGGACAGGGCCACAGATACGCAGTATTTT. Translation gives CAITPDRATDTQYF.